This TCR beta chain was documented in a study of long-term antiretroviral therapy in people with HIV (dated by TCRdb to 2022 to 2024). At the level of the whole study: Collection of the earliest samples took place about a decade ahead of the 2015 WHO recommendation for immediate ART, at a time when ART was typically delayed until CD4 counts fell. Among the 25 to 30 participants with HIV, ten to twelve were female. A total of 150 to 200 cryopreserved PBMC samples came from approximately 30 adults with confirmed HIV infection and were collected serially over a mean of approximately 6 years (range 1-12). This retrospective serial study examined whether starting ART and sustained HIV suppression were associated with changes in the composition and diversity of the TRB repertoire in peripheral blood. No cross-contamination during QIAcube processing was seen in test extractions of a monoclonal T-cell line run alongside around 30 polyclonal samples.

The immunoSEQ hsTCRB v3.0 assay was used at survey level resolution to sequence the TRB variable region. The target sequencing depth for TRB was about 40,000-55,000 T-cell genomes per sample. An Illumina MiSeq with a v3 150-cycle kit was used to sequence the pooled TRB libraries. Per the original workflow: Repertoire analysis ran in R within a reproducible Nextflow workflow covering QC, data transformation and analysis. LymphoSeq2, an R package for exploring AIRR-Seq data, was used to implement the custom analyses. Several samples that yielded fewer than 5000 total TRB sequences were excluded, so that 188 HIV repertoires were analyzed. Among the 180 or so HIV repertoires that were kept, some 60 were collected before ART initiation and more than 120 were collected after ART initiation. Repertoires were downsampled to 5000 TRB nucleotide sequences, and summary statistics were averaged over 100 downsampling iterations. TRB sequences were retained for analysis only if CDR3 regions of at least seven amino acids were present. Two measures captured diversity: a Shannon entropy-derived clonality score and the Gini coefficient. In the repertoire networks, any two of the top 5000 CDR3 amino acid sequences were linked whenever the two sequences differed by an edit distance of one. For TRB CDR3 amino acid sequences, antigen specificity groups and MHC restriction were predicted with GLIPH2. To flag known associations with CMV, EBV, HIV or tissue antigens, CDR3 amino acid sequences were compared against VDJdb and McPAS-TCR. Pre-ART, post-ART and control groups were compared with Wilcoxon signed-rank tests and Holm-Bonferroni correction. The immuneACCESS repertoire file appears here via TCRdb, limited to in-frame rearrangements. These files lack a portion of the clones; in checked studies, under half of the deficit traces to unresolved V genes, and the cause of the others is not known. V and J calls and clone size follow that table, whereas D and trimming were derived from the DNA. The sample table contains more than 10,000 clones; only one count was recorded for around 73% of them. The leading ten clones occupy approximately 15% of the sample.

To be included, a participant needed at least one PBMC sample from before ART initiation plus at least two post-ART samples. All participants with HIV were treated in the United States of America. Before DNA extraction, cryopreserved samples of roughly 0.95-10 million PBMC were thawed and washed. At the time of the earliest PBMC sample, participants with HIV were aged between about 23 and 54 years. PBMC samples were contributed by each participant from 1-4 timepoints before ART initiation and 2-8 timepoints after ART initiation, with a median of 7 samples. For every participant, serial HIV viral load, CD4+ T-cell count, ART history and demographic data were obtained. A Qiagen kit on a QIAcube was used to extract genomic DNA from unsorted PBMC, with samples processed in batches of 12. This clone was seen only a few times. The target of this receptor is not known. Qualities for individual bases were not recorded, and no much larger clone is one base off.

The research as a whole found: Starting ART was linked to a significant rise in TRB diversity, yet even with long-term ART the diversity remained significantly lower than in transplant donor controls. The repertoire was dominated across all time points by expanded TRB clones identified before ART initiation, although this dominance was seen to fluctuate and to decrease in many PLHIV after ART. The samples span the years 2004 to 2017, and the ART regimens used may be less effective than current regimens. Because cell numbers in pre-ART samples were limited, unsorted PBMC were profiled instead of sorted CD4+ and CD8+ T cells. No data were available on ART adherence, viral resistance or therapy changes, limiting inferences about post-ART repertoire changes. HIV repertoires had narrower CDR3 length ranges than controls, and the network structure suggested an antigen-experienced repertoire that shifted only slightly toward naive after ART. Owing to limited PBMC availability, only the TCR beta chain was sequenced, without alpha chain pairing.

Per the germline V gene, SGDLS is the CDR1 and YYNGEE is the CDR2. V drops 0 bases and J drops 1 base, leaving 7 bases in between. The CDR3 runs 14 amino acids, cysteine and phenylalanine included. Solely the CDR3 DNA is kept, with 42 bases framed from the first base. The chain is encoded by TRBV9 joined to TRBJ1-1; the D gene remains uncertain. Sequenced material: unsorted PBMCs, taken 1.3 years after starting antiretroviral therapy. This sequence originates from a woman between 18 and 29 years old with HIV. The nucleotide sequence reads TGTGCCAGCAGCGTAGCTTCGCAGAACACTGAAGCTTTCTTT. Translated, this is CASSVASQNTEAFF.